What follows are 13 T cell receptor beta chains derived from one specimen sequenced in a study of OX40 agonist ivuxolimab in advanced cancers. Sequencing was performed with immunoSEQ multiplex PCR; in TCRdb, only in-frame clones are kept and a portion is missing. The table lists 38,000 or so clones, 80% to 90% of them singletons. The material was CD4+ or CD8+ T cells sorted from blood, obtained in a trial of the OX40 agonist ivuxolimab. The receptor set was obtained from an adult with an advanced solid tumor such as melanoma, head and neck, liver or kidney cancer.

This clone is a singleton in its sample. The CDR3 here is CASSRIPDRDDSPLHF. In nucleotides, the CDR3 is TGTGCCAGCAGCCGGATACCAGACAGGGACGATTCACCCCTCCACTTT. The V call is TRBV5-5, the J call TRBJ1-6, with 7 bases matching TRBD1. V was pared by 4 bases and J by 8 bases, with 12 bases of the junction left unmatched. The CDR3 runs to 16 residues. Germline CDR1 is SGHKS and CDR2 is YYEKEE (reference sequence).

J is TRBJ1-6 and V is TRBV5-5; unclear D gene. Trimming took 2 bases from V and 5 from J, leaving 14 bases between them. Germline V lookup: CDR1 SGHKS, CDR2 YYEKEE (reference sequence). CDR3 length: 16 amino acids. The CDR3: CASSLILSGNNSPLHF. The DNA of the CDR3 is TGTGCCAGCAGCTTAATACTTTCCGGGAATAATTCACCCCTCCACTTT.

The chain employs TRBV7-8 and TRBJ2-7; D is unresolved. V lost 5 bases and J lost 6, with 8 bases in between. CDR1 is SGHVS, CDR2 FQNEAQ, per germline. The CDR3 is 11 amino acids. DNA of the CDR3: TGTGCCAGCAGCCACCGGGTCGAGCAGTACTTC. Its protein is CASSHRVEQYF.

This chain joins TRBV7-6 and TRBJ1-4; D uncertain. Trimming removed 3 bases from V and 6 bases from J, with 8 bases in between. In germline, CDR1 is SGHVS, CDR2 FNYEAQ. This CDR3 has 13 amino acids. The CDR3 loop reads CASSFGSDEKLFF. CDR3 DNA: TGTGCCAGCAGCTTTGGGTCGGATGAAAAACTGTTTTTT.

This clone turned up a few times. The chain joins TRBV30 to TRBJ2-7; 11 positions match TRBD1. Germline V gene data show CDR1 as GTSNPN and CDR2 as SVGIG (reference sequence). The trim removed 1 base at V and 5 bases at J, leaving 7 bases unmatched. This CDR3 has 15 amino acids. In nucleotides, the CDR3 is TGTGCCTGGAGTGGGACAGGGGGCGCAGTTGACGAGCAGTACTTC. Its protein is CAWSGTGGAVDEQYF.

The J gene is TRBJ1-2, the V gene TRBV6-6; 7 nucleotides match TRBD1. Germline values: CDR1 MNHNY, CDR2 SVGAGI (reference sequence). V lost 5 bases and J lost 1; bases outside the gene matches: 7. The CDR3 sequence is 15 residues long. The chain's CDR3 is CASSHTTGHNYGYTF. For the CDR3, the DNA is TGTGCCAGCAGTCACACGACAGGGCATAACTATGGCTACACCTTC.

The chain links TRBV29-1 to TRBJ1-5; maybe TRBD1 (6 bases). This CDR3 is 12 amino acids long. The germline V and J ends were trimmed by 7 bases and 5 bases, with 12 bases remaining between them. From germline, CDR1 is SQVTM and CDR2 ANQGSEA. In nucleotides, the CDR3 is TGCAGCGCACGTGCAGGGGATCAGCCCCAGCATTTT. Translated: CSARAGDQPQHF.

The chain has TRBV7-2 and TRBJ2-2; D is uncertain. Germline values: CDR1 SGHTA, CDR2 FQGNSA. Trimming cost V 5 bases and J 7 bases, with 14 bases left between them. There are 14 residues in the CDR3. The CDR3 loop reads CASSLSWVDGELFF. The CDR3, as DNA: TGTGCCAGCAGCCTCTCCTGGGTGGACGGGGAGCTGTTTTTT. Combining the CDR3 with reference TRBV7-2 and TRBJ2-2 gives the whole variable domain GAGVSQSPSNKVTEKGKDVELRCDPISGHTALYWYRQSLGQGLEFLIYFQGNSAPDKSGLPSDRFSAERTGGSVSTLTIQRTQQEDSAVYLCASSLSWVDGELFFGEGSRLTVL.

This chain uses TRBV9 with TRBJ2-1; possibly TRBD2 for D (5 bases). The V end was cut by 0 bases, the J end by 3 bases, with 13 bases between. Germline assignment: CDR1 SGDLS and CDR2 YYNGEE. This CDR3 spans 16 amino acids. The CDR3: CASSVAAEAIYNEQFF. The CDR3 DNA is TGTGCCAGCAGCGTAGCAGCGGAGGCTATCTACAATGAGCAGTTCTTC.

The J gene is TRBJ2-7, the V gene TRBV4-3, with 8 positions matching TRBD1. In germline, CDR1 is LGHNA, CDR2 YSLEER. This CDR3 has 17 residues. Trimming at V came to 0 bases and at J to 3 bases, leaving 10 bases not matched to a gene. The CDR3 region is CASSQDHATGAYYEQYF. The CDR3 nucleotides read TGCGCCAGCAGCCAAGATCACGCGACAGGGGCATACTACGAGCAGTACTTC.

This chain connects TRBV7-9 to TRBJ1-4; TRBD1 might be the D (5 bases). V lost 4 bases and J lost 8, with 23 bases in between. The CDR3 contains 17 residues. CDR1 and CDR2 (germline): SEHNR, FQNEAQ (reference sequence). CDR3 region: CASSSAAIRDLQEKLFF. The DNA for the CDR3 is TGTGCCAGCAGCTCGGCCGCGATCCGGGACCTTCAAGAAAAACTGTTTTTT.

The chain employs TRBV7-9 and TRBJ2-5, with D possibly being TRBD1 or TRBD2 (5 bases each). The CDR3 covers 15 residues. Germline CDR1 is SEHNR and CDR2 is FQNEAQ (reference sequence). Trimming stripped 4 bases from V and 2 bases from J, with 14 bases between. CDR3 in amino acids: CASSSPRDRQETQYF. The CDR3 region has the DNA TGTGCCAGCAGCTCCCCGAGGGACCGGCAAGAGACCCAGTACTTC. Filled out from reference TRBV7-9 and TRBJ2-5, the complete variable domain reads DTGVSQNPRHKITKRGQNVTFRCDPISEHNRLYWYRQTLGQGPEFLTYFQNEAQLEKSRLLSDRFSAERPKGSFSTLEIQRTEQGDSAMYLCASSSPRDRQETQYFGPGTRLLVL.

The chain employs TRBV4-3 and TRBJ2-7; D gene ambiguous. Trimming cost V 0 bases and J 1 base, with 7 bases left between them. The CDR3 is 14 residues long. From germline, CDR1 is LGHNA and CDR2 YSLEER. CDR3 coding DNA: TGCGCCAGCAGCCAAGATCCCGATTCCTACGAGCAGTACTTC. Amino acid sequence: CASSQDPDSYEQYF.